Shown below are 29 T cell receptor beta chains from a single sample sequenced in a study of shared clonotypes between healthy human individuals. Produced via immunoSEQ multiplex PCR; TCRdb's table is partial and in-frame only. The data show under 550,000 clones, with about 96% seen just once and less than 0.06% held by the top ten. Sequenced: naive CD4+ T cells sorted from blood. Subset in this sample: CD45RA+ positively selected. The receptors shown here come from a woman aged 30 to 39 in good health.

The V gene is TRBV30, the J gene TRBJ2-2; TRBD2 matches 13 bases. The V and J ends lost 2 bases and 2 bases, in that order; junction bases with no gene match: 11. In germline, CDR1 is GTSNPN, CDR2 SVGIG (reference sequence). This CDR3 is built from 19 residues. Here the CDR3 reads CAWSFGRLAGGPNTGELFF. CDR3 DNA sequence: TGTGCCTGGAGTTTCGGCCGACTAGCGGGAGGCCCCAACACCGGGGAGCTGTTTTTT. Full variable domain (remainder filled in from reference TRBV30 and TRBJ2-2): SQTIHQWPATLVQPVGSPLSLECTVEGTSNPNLYWYRQAAGRGLQLLFYSVGIGQISSEVPQNLSASRPQDRQFILSSKKLLLSDSGFYLCAWSFGRLAGGPNTGELFFGEGSRLTVL.

This rearrangement joins TRBV5-1 to TRBJ2-3, with 14 positions matching TRBD2. Trimming cost V 0 bases and J 8 bases; bases outside gene matches: 11. CDR1 is SGHRS and CDR2 is YFSETQ in the germline V gene. This CDR3 comprises 18 residues. The CDR3, as DNA: TGCGCCAGCAGCTTGGGTGATGTGGGGACTAGCGGGAGAGCTACGCAGTATTTT. This sequence encodes CASSLGDVGTSGRATQYF.

The rearrangement links TRBV9 to TRBJ1-4; 8 bases line up with TRBD1. The CDR3 has 16 residues. V was clipped by 0 bases and J by 8 bases; unmatched bases: 9. In germline, CDR1 is SGDLS, CDR2 YYNGEE. The CDR3 region is CASSVGQGAVWEKLFF. CDR3 DNA: TGTGCCAGCAGCGTAGGGCAGGGGGCAGTTTGGGAAAAACTGTTTTTT.

The chain carries TRBV28 and TRBJ2-2, with 13 bases aligning to TRBD2. With V trimmed by 5 bases and J by 3 bases, 6 bases remained unmatched. This CDR3 comprises 17 residues. Per germline, CDR1 MDHEN and CDR2 SYDVKM. The CDR3 protein is CASSPLAGGYDTGELFF. The CDR3 coding sequence is TGTGCCAGCAGTCCACTAGCGGGAGGGTACGACACCGGGGAGCTGTTTTTT.

The gene calls are TRBV27 and TRBJ1-5, with D possibly being TRBD1 (6 bases). V was pared by 3 bases and J by 9 bases, with 15 bases between. CDR3 length equals 14 residues. The germline CDR1 and CDR2 sequences are MNHEY and SMNVEV (reference sequence). The CDR3 sequence is CASSFGRGARPQHF. As DNA, the CDR3 is TGTGCCAGCAGTTTCGGTAGGGGGGCTCGGCCCCAGCATTTT.

J is TRBJ2-1 and V is TRBV20-1; D possibly corresponds to TRBD2 (5 bases). The CDR3 runs to 11 residues. Germline V lookup: CDR1 DFQATT, CDR2 SNEGSKA (reference sequence). V lost 0 bases to trimming and J lost 11 bases, with 8 bases between them. The CDR3 nucleotides are TGCAGTGCTAGAGATAGCGTTAAGCAGTTCTTC. Its translation: CSARDSVKQFF.

The J gene is TRBJ2-7, the V gene TRBV4-1; no firm D call. The CDR3 runs to 16 residues. Trimming pared 0 bases from V and 2 bases from J, leaving 14 bases between. CDR1 MGHRA and CDR2 YSYEKL come from the germline V gene. The CDR3 DNA reads TGCGCCAGCAGCCAAGAACCTGTTGTACTGACCTACGAGCAGTACTTC. Its translation is CASSQEPVVLTYEQYF.

This clone was found once. The chain joins TRBV28 to TRBJ1-2; 9 bases match TRBD1. There are 14 residues in the CDR3. Unmatched junction bases numbered 5, after V lost 7 bases and J lost 2 bases. Germline V gene lookup returns CDR1 MDHEN and CDR2 SYDVKM. The CDR3 DNA follows: TGTGCCAGCACCCACGGGACAGGGAACTATGGCTACACCTTC. It translates to CASTHGTGNYGYTF.

V and J are TRBV10-1 and TRBJ2-2; possible D gene TRBD2, 5 bases. Trimming left V 1 base short and J 5 bases short, with 5 bases between. Germline-derived CDR1 and CDR2 are WNHNN and SYGVQD (reference sequence). This CDR3 is built from 13 residues. The DNA for the CDR3 is TGCGCCAGCAGTGAGTGGACTACCGGGGAGCTGTTTTTT. Translated: CASSEWTTGELFF.

The gene calls are TRBV10-1 and TRBJ2-7, with TRBD2 matching 11 bases. This CDR3 has 15 amino acids. Germline CDR1 and CDR2: WNHNN and SYGVQD (reference sequence). The V and J ends lost 3 bases and 4 bases, in that order; junction bases with no gene match: 5. For the CDR3, the DNA is TGCGCCAGCAGTGATAGCGGGAGGGCCGCGTACGAGCAGTACTTC. Translating gives CASSDSGRAAYEQYF.

The V and J genes are TRBV7-9 and TRBJ2-4; the match to TRBD1 covers 11 bases. With V trimmed by 5 bases and J by 9 bases, 9 bases remained unmatched. This CDR3 contains 15 residues. Germline loops: CDR1 SEHNR, CDR2 FQNEAQ (reference sequence). The CDR3 region has the DNA TGTGCCAGCAGCATAGGACAGGGGGCTTTAAGCATTCAGTACTTC. Encoded protein: CASSIGQGALSIQYF.

The chain uses TRBV19 and TRBJ2-2, with D tentatively TRBD2 (6 bases). Germline loops: CDR1 LNHDA, CDR2 SQIVND (reference sequence). There are 14 residues in the CDR3. V lost 3 bases and J lost 15, with 20 bases in between. CDR3 sequence: CASSMGRDWGIVFF. The DNA of the CDR3 is TGTGCCAGTAGTATGGGCCGGGACTGGGGGATCGTGTTTTTT.

The rearrangement uses TRBV5-1 and TRBJ1-4; 7 positions agree with TRBD1. Germline loops: CDR1 SGHRS, CDR2 YFSETQ. The V segment lost 7 bases and the J segment 0 bases; nucleotides outside the gene matches: 9. This CDR3 has 16 amino acids. CDR3 region: CASQRDSSATNEKLFF. The CDR3 bases are TGCGCCAGCCAAAGGGACAGCTCCGCAACTAATGAAAAACTGTTTTTT.

This chain connects TRBV11-3 to TRBJ2-1, with 8 bases identical to TRBD2. This CDR3 has 14 residues. Germline assignment: CDR1 SGHNT and CDR2 YENEEA. Trimming took 2 bases from V and 4 from J; bases not matched to a gene: 1. The CDR3 region has the DNA TGTGCCAGCAGCTTAAGCGGGAGTTACAATGAGCAGTTCTTC. It codes for CASSLSGSYNEQFF.

This clone was seen a single time. The chain combines TRBV30 with TRBJ2-7; 11 positions agree with TRBD2. With 2 bases clipped from V and 6 bases from J, the junction kept 9 bases outside the gene matches. The CDR3 is made up of 15 amino acids. Per the germline V gene, CDR1 is GTSNPN and CDR2 is SVGIG (reference sequence). CDR3 region: CAWSRGTSGSAEQYF. The DNA of the CDR3 is TGTGCCTGGAGTAGAGGGACTAGCGGTTCCGCCGAGCAGTACTTC. The whole variable domain, remainder taken from reference TRBV30 and TRBJ2-7, is SQTIHQWPATLVQPVGSPLSLECTVEGTSNPNLYWYRQAAGRGLQLLFYSVGIGQISSEVPQNLSASRPQDRQFILSSKKLLLSDSGFYLCAWSRGTSGSAEQYFGPGTRLTVT.

This chain links TRBV10-1 with TRBJ2-2, with 8 bases fitting TRBD1. This CDR3 has 16 residues. Germline CDR1 reads WNHNN; CDR2 reads SYGVQD (reference sequence). V lost 1 base to trimming and J lost 7 bases; unmatched junction nucleotides: 8. CDR3 loop: CASSEFGRGRNGELFF. The CDR3 DNA follows: TGCGCCAGCAGTGAGTTCGGCAGGGGGCGGAACGGGGAGCTGTTTTTT.

The V call is TRBV29-1, the J call TRBJ2-5; 7 bases map to TRBD2. The CDR3 runs to 15 residues. The germline CDR1 and CDR2 sequences are SQVTM and ANQGSEA. V lost 6 bases and J lost 7; bases outside the gene matches: 17. This CDR3 reads CSVELASGGEGTQYF. DNA of the CDR3: TGCAGCGTCGAACTCGCTAGCGGAGGGGAGGGGACCCAGTACTTC.

A single count supports this clone. V usage is TRBV6-6 and J usage is TRBJ2-3; possible D gene TRBD2, 8 bases. The CDR3 is 16 amino acids. CDR1 and CDR2 from the germline V gene are MNHNY and SVGAGI (reference sequence). V lost 6 bases and J 4 bases, leaving 20 bases between the germline ends. The CDR3 sequence is CASRSTGVAGSDTQYF. In DNA form, the CDR3 reads TGTGCCAGCAGATCTACAGGGGTAGCGGGGTCAGATACGCAGTATTTT.

The chain joins TRBV19 to TRBJ2-5; maybe TRBD1 (7 bases). The ends were cut back, 2 bases at V and 3 bases at J, with 10 bases in the middle. The germline V gene has CDR1 LNHDA and CDR2 SQIVND (reference sequence). This CDR3 contains 14 residues. CDR3 residues: CASSIQGGEETQYF. CDR3 DNA: TGTGCCAGTAGTATACAGGGGGGAGAAGAGACCCAGTACTTC.

The J gene is TRBJ2-1, the V gene TRBV20-1, with D unresolved. The CDR3 consists of 11 residues. The germline V gene has CDR1 DFQATT and CDR2 SNEGSKA (reference sequence). V lost 2 bases to trimming and J lost 9 bases, with 8 bases between them. CDR3 in DNA: TGCAGTGCTAGACTCCTCGGTGAGCAGTTCTTC. Residues: CSARLLGEQFF.

The CDR3 protein is CARLVEDRGEDNYEQYF. In DNA, the CDR3 is TGTGCTAGATTAGTTGAGGACAGGGGCGAAGATAACTACGAGCAGTACTTC. V is TRBV12-5 and J is TRBJ2-7; 9 nucleotides line up with TRBD1. This CDR3 is built from 17 residues. V was pared by 9 bases and J by 3 bases, with 18 bases of the junction left unmatched. Germline V lookup: CDR1 LGHNT, CDR2 FRNRAP.

The chain uses TRBV28 and TRBJ1-3, with 9 bases aligning to TRBD1. This CDR3 comprises 16 residues. After removal of 6 bases from V and 3 bases from J, the junction contained 9 bases not matched to a gene. Germline-derived CDR1 and CDR2 are MDHEN and SYDVKM. The CDR3 loop reads CASSFPGTGSGNTIYF. The CDR3 DNA reads as TGTGCCAGCAGCTTCCCCGGGACAGGGAGTGGAAACACCATATATTTT. Drawing the rest from reference TRBV28 and TRBJ1-3, the complete variable domain is DVKVTQSSRYLVKRTGEKVFLECVQDMDHENMFWYRQDPGLGLRLIYFSYDVKMKEKGDIPEGYSVSREKKERFSLILESASTNQTSMYLCASSFPGTGSGNTIYFGEGSWLTVV.

CDR3 sequence: CASSPRGQFGDTQYF. In DNA form, the CDR3 reads TGTGCCAGCTCACCTAGGGGACAATTCGGGGATACGCAGTATTTT. The rearrangement uses TRBV18 and TRBJ2-3; D is possibly TRBD1 (6 bases). The germline gives CDR1 KGHSH, CDR2 LQKENI. This CDR3 comprises 15 residues. Trimming stripped 3 bases from V and 6 bases from J, with 16 bases between. Combining the CDR3 with reference TRBV18 and TRBJ2-3 gives the whole variable domain NAGVMQNPRHLVRRRGQEARLRCSPMKGHSHVYWYRQLPEEGLKFMVYLQKENIIDESGMPKERFSAEFPKEGPSILRIQQVVRGDSAAYFCASSPRGQFGDTQYFGPGTRLTVL.

The V and J genes are TRBV7-2 and TRBJ2-7; 11 bases are a match to TRBD2. The J segment lost 2 bases and the V segment lost 2 bases, leaving 8 bases of the junction unmatched. CDR3 length: 17 residues. Germline assignment: CDR1 SGHTA and CDR2 FQGNSA. The CDR3 is CASSLLDSGRVAYEQYF. For the CDR3, the DNA is TGTGCCAGCAGCTTACTTGATAGCGGGAGGGTCGCCTACGAGCAGTACTTC.

The rearrangement links TRBV10-1 to TRBJ2-3; the D is unclear. V lost 5 bases, J lost 3 bases, and 3 bases lay in between. Germline CDR1 reads WNHNN; CDR2 reads SYGVQD (reference sequence). This CDR3 spans 11 amino acids. As DNA, the CDR3 is TGCGCCAGCAGTATAACAGATACGCAGTATTTT. Translation gives CASSITDTQYF.

V and J are TRBV4-1 and TRBJ1-2; TRBD1 is a possible D gene (5 bases). CDR1 is MGHRA, CDR2 YSYEKL, per germline. V was clipped by 1 base and J by 1 base, with 7 bases between them. The CDR3 sequence is 14 residues long. The CDR3: CASSQGGVNYGYTF. The CDR3 coding sequence is TGCGCCAGCAGCCAAGGGGGGGTTAACTATGGCTACACCTTC.

For the CDR3, the DNA is TGTGCCATCAGTCCGGTCGCTAGCGGACTCCAAGAGACCCAGTACTTC. Translation: CAISPVASGLQETQYF. The chain uses TRBV10-3 and TRBJ2-5, with 7 bases identical to TRBD2. This CDR3 region has 16 residues. Trimming at V came to 5 bases and at J to 1 base, leaving 10 bases not matched to a gene. The germline V gene encodes CDR1 ENHRY and CDR2 SYGVKD.

V is TRBV7-8 and J is TRBJ1-5; possibly TRBD1 for D (6 bases). Germline V gene sequence: CDR1 SGHVS, CDR2 FQNEAQ. V gave up 0 bases and J gave up 10 bases, with 10 bases separating them. This CDR3 comprises 13 residues. Written as DNA, the CDR3 is TGTGCCAGCAGCTTAGCGGGACATCCCCCCCAGCATTTT. This sequence encodes CASSLAGHPPQHF.

The sample holds one count of this clone. The chain uses TRBV7-1 and TRBJ2-7, with 8 positions matching TRBD2. TRBV7-1 is identified as an open reading frame with a role that is uncertain. V lost 5 bases, J lost 6 bases, and 6 bases stayed unmatched. There are 13 residues in the CDR3. CDR3 loop: CASSPTGGGEQYF. The CDR3 bases are TGTGCCAGCAGCCCCACGGGAGGGGGCGAGCAGTACTTC.